This TCR beta chain derives from a study of T cell responses to AZD1222 COVID-19 vaccine. The assay was immunoSEQ multiplex PCR, and TCRdb's table has in-frame clones only and misses some. The sample yields about 100,000 clones, around 87% seen once. Study observations and caveats: Among spike-specific TCRs, nearly half reportedly target unmutated variant regions.

On this clone: Its antigen is as yet unknown.

This TCR derives from an adult in good health. The input for sequencing was peripheral blood, taken on day 0 of MenACWY control vaccination.

CDR3 nucleotides: TGCAGCGTCCACCCTATGATGAACACTGAAGCTTTCTTT. Protein sequence: CSVHPMMNTEAFF. The chain combines TRBV29-1 with TRBJ1-1; no clear D. CDR1 is SQVTM and CDR2 is ANQGSEA in the germline V gene. Trimming removed 6 bases from V and 0 bases from J, with 11 bases in between. This CDR3 has 13 amino acids.